The clone carrying this T cell receptor (beta chain) occurred a few times. Antigen: not known. In the same sample, other DNA sequences code for this CDR3. These data are taken from a study of beta chain features in type 1 diabetes. From germline, CDR1 is KGHSH and CDR2 LQKENI. The CDR3 is 13 amino acids. The germline V and J ends were trimmed by 2 bases and 3 bases, with 7 bases remaining between them. The study's findings and limits: People with Type 1 diabetes carried modestly yet significantly shorter TCRB CDR3s in all four CD4+ subsets. Researchers reported that naive, central memory and Treg TCRB repertoires appeared more similar in patients than in healthy donors.

Every bit of the isolated RNA underwent reverse transcription, so sequencing read expressed TCRB transcripts. TCRdb keeps only in-frame clones here, not all; method: immunoSEQ multiplex PCR. The sample lists around 600,000 clones, around 12% occurring once. The source of this sequence is a young man with type 1 diabetes. The sample comprised naive CD4+ T cells from blood. The V call is TRBV18, the J call TRBJ2-5; no clear D gene. Here the CDR3 reads CASSPRSEETQYF. The CDR3 nucleotides are TGTGCCAGCTCACCAAGGTCAGAAGAGACCCAGTACTTC.